This T cell receptor beta chain was identified in a study of T cells in Graves' hyperthyroidism and ophthalmopathy (dated by TCRdb to between 2018 and 2020). With respect to the entire study: Peripheral blood samples were taken at initial diagnosis, before any treatment was given. To identify TCR V-J signatures that set the groups apart, the researchers used a discovery cohort of 95 to 100 patients, made up of approximately 43 with Graves' ophthalmopathy and 57 with stable Graves' hyperthyroidism. An independent validation cohort of 18 to 20 hyperthyroidism patients and some 15 patients who later progressed to ophthalmopathy tested prospective prediction of ophthalmopathy. The 100 or so discovery patients were divided at random into training and test sets in a 7:3 ratio. In addition, the study compared T-cell repertoires in thyroid tissue and in blood from 6 or 7 Graves' hyperthyroidism patients. After sampling, hyperthyroidism patients received methimazole starting at 30 mg daily, and ophthalmopathy patients received high-dose intravenous methylprednisolone. The paper describes TCR Vbeta CDR3 sequencing of some 130 peripheral blood samples, made up of 43 ophthalmopathy patients, roughly 72 hyperthyroidism patients and around 17 progressor patients. Overall results and qualifications from the work: Most expanded thyroid clonotypes (frequency above 0.001) were also detected in blood, suggesting blood repertoires may reflect thyroid immune responses. Ophthalmopathy was separated from stable hyperthyroidism by a 13 V-J signature model, with over 85% sensitivity and about 81% specificity obtained in cross-validation and 80%/75% obtained in testing. No statistical method was used to set the sample size in advance, and investigators knew the group allocation. In validation, the model predicted progression to ophthalmopathy a median of 6.5 months before onset, with about 67% sensitivity and roughly 79% specificity.

This clonotype was detected many times. Its recognized antigen is unknown. No base-level quality is on record; no much larger clone is a single base apart. The TCR beta CDR3 regions were amplified from RNA transcripts. The first round of RT-PCR for the TCR CDR3 was performed with the HTBI primer set and the Qiagen OneStep RT-PCR kit. A second multiplex PCR round built the libraries, followed by size selection and purification. The libraries were sequenced on an Illumina HiSeq2000 using paired-end 100 bp reads. Regarding the original processing steps: SOAPnuke was used to process the raw data, with reads discarded if the reads contained adapters or uncalled bases, had a mean Phred below 15, or lacked an exact constant-primer or identifier match. High-quality paired reads were merged using COPE v1.2.5, and each unique nucleotide sequence was defined as a clonotype. MiTCR v1.1 was used to align clonotypes to the IMGT TRBV, TRBD and TRBJ reference segments. Only V-J combinations with frequency above 0.0001, covering about 99% of repertoires, were analysed. A TCS score was defined as the ratio between F50 (clonal expansion) and ExV (chaos), using BLOSUM62-based TCRdist between CDR3 peptides within each V-J. Welch's t-statistics and random forest reduced several hundred V-J features to roughly 13, which were used in a naive Bayes classifier (R e1071). TCRdb passed the public sequencing reads through fastp at Q25 and MiXCR, retaining productive beta sequences. CDR3 protein duplicates are merged, each entry listing the most common genes and DNA. The V and J calls and clone size are TCRdb's, not the authors'. The sample records 600,000 to 850,000 distinct CDR3 sequences, about 17% of which are singletons. The ten top clones hold approximately 16% of the sample.

In the germline V gene (reference sequence), CDR1 corresponds to LGHDT and CDR2 to YNNKEL. The CDR3 contains 17 residues, cysteine and phenylalanine counted. Kept here is only the CDR3 DNA, which spans 51 bases and is read in frame from base 1. At the junction V is shortened by 0 bases and J by 4 bases; bases outside the gene matches: 10. Hyperthyroidism patients were newly diagnosed, had a disease duration of under 2 months, and were aged 18 to 65 years. Exclusion was applied to patients with uncontrolled infections, other autoimmune diseases, pregnancy or lactation. Diagnoses were established on the basis of clinical symptoms, serum thyroxine and TRAb, thyroid ultrasound, and orbital computed tomography. For progressor patients, blood was drawn at the first diagnosis of hyperthyroidism, before any ophthalmopathy symptoms had appeared. Ficoll-Paque density gradient centrifugation was used to isolate PBMCs from about 9 ml of fresh peripheral blood. Progressor patients were initially diagnosed with Graves' hyperthyroidism and developed ophthalmopathy during follow-up. Trizol reagent was used to extract total RNA, and RNA quality was then checked on an Agilent 2100 Bioanalyzer.

The specimen sequenced was blood. The sequence derives from a woman aged 50 to 60 with Graves' hyperthyroidism that later progressed to Graves' ophthalmopathy. The chain is encoded by TRBV3-1 joined to TRBJ1-2; 8 central nucleotides agree with TRBD1. The base sequence is TGTGCCAGCAGCCAAGATCCCCGCCAGGGGGCGAGCTATGGCTACACCTTC. Its translation is CASSQDPRQGASYGYTF.